Shown below are 30 T cell receptor beta chains from a single sample sequenced in a study of blood T cell repertoires in COVID-19. The assay was immunoSEQ multiplex PCR, and TCRdb's table has in-frame clones only and misses some. The sample has 320,000 or so clones, around nine tenths seen once. Sequencing was performed on PBMCs or T cells enriched from blood (not recorded which). These receptor sequences come from a man aged 60 to 75 who had recovered from COVID-19.

The V gene is TRBV24-1, the J gene TRBJ1-5; 7 positions match TRBD1. Germline loops: CDR1 KGHDR, CDR2 SFDVKD. This CDR3 contains 16 residues. Germline trimming cut 2 bases from V and 0 bases from J; bases unmatched to any gene: 3. CDR3 sequence: CATSDSTGYSNQPQHF. The DNA for the CDR3 is TGTGCCACCAGTGATTCGACAGGGTATAGCAATCAGCCCCAGCATTTT.

The chain couples TRBV7-3 to TRBJ1-6; no definite D call. Germline V gene sequence: CDR1 SGHTA, CDR2 FQGTGA. V lost 0 bases and J lost 8, with 11 bases in between. CDR3 length: 15 amino acids. For the CDR3, the DNA is TGTGCCAGCAGCTTAACGAGGGCACGGGATTCACCCCTCCACTTT. The encoded protein is CASSLTRARDSPLHF.

The genes are TRBV6-6 and TRBJ2-7; 7 bases are a match to TRBD1. J was trimmed by 2 bases and V by 4 bases; bases with no gene match: 8. The germline CDR1 and CDR2 sequences are MNHNY and SVGAGI (reference sequence). The CDR3 totals 15 residues. CDR3 nucleotide sequence: TGTGCCAGCAGTTTGCCCCTACAGGGGACCTACGAGCAGTACTTC. Protein: CASSLPLQGTYEQYF.

A remark on this clone: Other DNA sequences within the sample encode an identical CDR3. V is TRBV27 and J is TRBJ1-5; 9 nucleotides agree with TRBD1. This CDR3 has 14 amino acids. After removal of 5 bases from V and 5 bases from J, the junction contained 4 bases not matched to a gene. Germline V gene lookup returns CDR1 MNHEY and CDR2 SMNVEV (reference sequence). The CDR3 region has the DNA TGTGCCAGCAGTCTCCGACAGGGGGATCAGCCCCAGCATTTT. It encodes CASSLRQGDQPQHF.

This sequence joins TRBV9 and TRBJ2-1, with D perhaps matching TRBD2 (6 bases). Deletions cut 1 base from V and 4 bases from J, with 15 bases between. CDR1 and CDR2 (germline): SGDLS, YYNGEE. This CDR3 region has 16 residues. CDR3 in amino acids: CASSVSPKTSYNEQFF. DNA for the CDR3: TGTGCCAGCAGCGTATCCCCCAAGACTAGTTACAATGAGCAGTTCTTC.

The genes are TRBV7-2 and TRBJ2-4, with TRBD2 identical over 10 bases. With V trimmed by 1 base and J by 9 bases, 12 bases remained unmatched. Per germline, CDR1 SGHTA and CDR2 FQGNSA. The CDR3 has 17 residues. The DNA for the CDR3 is TGTGCCAGCAGCTTAGTACGGGCTAGCGGGAGACGCAGCATTCAGTACTTC. This encodes CASSLVRASGRRSIQYF.

The V call is TRBV18, the J call TRBJ2-1; 9 bases map to TRBD1. This CDR3 is 16 amino acids long. The trim removed 3 bases at V and 8 bases at J, leaving 11 bases unmatched. Germline-derived CDR1 and CDR2 are KGHSH and LQKENI. This CDR3 is CASSPGPPGQGYEQFF. The CDR3 DNA reads as TGTGCCAGCTCACCGGGTCCACCGGGACAGGGATATGAGCAGTTCTTC.

V and J are TRBV11-2 and TRBJ2-7; 12 bases match TRBD2. Germline CDR1 reads SGHAT; CDR2 reads FQNNGV. CDR3 length: 16 amino acids. The J segment lost 6 bases and the V segment lost 1 base, leaving 7 bases of the junction unmatched. CDR3 bases: TGTGCCAGCAGCTTAGTTACCGGGACTAGCGGGCGCGAGCAGTACTTC. Translation gives CASSLVTGTSGREQYF. Looking up the rest from reference TRBV11-2 and TRBJ2-7 gives the full variable domain: EAGVAQSPRYKIIEKRQSVAFWCNPISGHATLYWYQQILGQGPKLLIQFQNNGVVDDSQLPKDRFSAERLKGVDSTLKIQPAKLEDSAVYLCASSLVTGTSGREQYFGPGTRLTVT.

There are a few counts of this clone. The chain employs TRBV6-5 and TRBJ2-7; TRBD1 matches 8 bases. The CDR3 length is 13 residues. Germline loops: CDR1 MNHEY, CDR2 SVGAGI. V was clipped by 7 bases and J by 6 bases; unmatched bases: 8. CDR3 DNA: TGTGCCAGCACCCCAACAGGGGGATCCGAGCAGTACTTC. Its translation: CASTPTGGSEQYF.

The chain links TRBV4-2 to TRBJ2-1, with TRBD2 matching 7 bases. With V trimmed by 4 bases and J by 7 bases, 19 bases remained unmatched. Per germline, CDR1 LGHNA and CDR2 YNFKEQ. This CDR3 is 18 amino acids long. The CDR3 bases are TGTGCCAGCAGCCCCCTAGTTTGGGGGGGGACTGAATTGAATGAGCAGTTCTTC. Its protein is CASSPLVWGGTELNEQFF.

The chain combines TRBV28 with TRBJ2-3; tentatively, D is TRBD2 (6 bases). Trimming removed 7 bases at V and 5 bases at J, with 28 bases between. There are 18 residues in the CDR3. CDR1 is MDHEN and CDR2 is SYDVKM in the germline V gene. The CDR3 DNA is TGTGCCAGCAATAATCCCACGCGTTTGGCTAGCGTTGGAGATACGCAGTATTTT. Residues: CASNNPTRLASVGDTQYF.

This clone appeared once. V gene TRBV28 combines with J gene TRBJ1-1, with 7 bases that match TRBD1. CDR1 and CDR2 (germline): MDHEN, SYDVKM. The junction had 5 bases not matched to a gene; V was cut back by 6 bases and J by 4 bases. This CDR3 has 13 amino acids. In nucleotides, the CDR3 is TGTGCCAGCAGAAATTACAGGGGCACTGAAGCTTTCTTT. Translated, it gives CASRNYRGTEAFF. Full variable domain (outside the CDR3, taken from reference TRBV28 and TRBJ1-1): DVKVTQSSRYLVKRTGEKVFLECVQDMDHENMFWYRQDPGLGLRLIYFSYDVKMKEKGDIPEGYSVSREKKERFSLILESASTNQTSMYLCASRNYRGTEAFFGQGTRLTVV.

The rearrangement uses TRBV30 and TRBJ1-1; 7 positions agree with TRBD1. The CDR3 loop spans 16 amino acids. Germline CDR1 GTSNPN, CDR2 SVGIG (reference sequence). The trim removed 2 bases at V and 1 base at J, leaving 10 bases unmatched. CDR3 amino acids: CAWSPSRTGENTEAFF. The CDR3 DNA sequence: TGTGCCTGGAGTCCATCCCGTACAGGGGAGAACACTGAAGCTTTCTTT.

The chain combines TRBV19 with TRBJ2-2; the D gene is possibly TRBD1 (6 bases). V was shortened by 10 bases and J by 2 bases, with 17 bases between the two germline ends. The CDR3 consists of 15 residues. Germline values: CDR1 LNHDA, CDR2 SQIVND (reference sequence). CDR3 bases: TGTGCCACGAGACCAGACAGGCTAAACACCGGGGAGCTGTTTTTT. Its translation is CATRPDRLNTGELFF.

V and J are TRBV5-1 and TRBJ2-1; 13 bases fit TRBD2. With 4 bases clipped from V and 10 bases from J, the junction kept 8 bases outside the gene matches. Germline V gives CDR1 SGHRS, CDR2 YFSETQ. This CDR3 contains 15 residues. The CDR3 is CASSLPGLAGTEQFF. DNA of the CDR3: TGCGCCAGCAGCCTCCCGGGACTAGCGGGAACCGAGCAGTTCTTC.

V usage is TRBV28 and J usage is TRBJ1-4, with 7 bases identical to TRBD1. Germline V gives CDR1 MDHEN, CDR2 SYDVKM. CDR3 length equals 14 residues. V lost 5 bases and J lost 8; bases outside the gene matches: 8. The CDR3: CASSASDRHEKLFF. The CDR3 DNA follows: TGTGCCAGCAGTGCTTCGGACAGGCACGAAAAACTGTTTTTT. Based on the CDR3 plus reference TRBV28 and TRBJ1-4, the full variable domain is DVKVTQSSRYLVKRTGEKVFLECVQDMDHENMFWYRQDPGLGLRLIYFSYDVKMKEKGDIPEGYSVSREKKERFSLILESASTNQTSMYLCASSASDRHEKLFFGSGTQLSVL.

The chain uses TRBV5-4 and TRBJ2-1; 11 positions agree with TRBD2. In germline, CDR1 is SGHNT, CDR2 YYREEE (reference sequence). V gave up 5 bases and J gave up 7 bases; unmatched junction bases: 11. CDR3 length equals 16 residues. The CDR3 coding sequence is TGTGCCAGCAGTTTTTTAGCGGGAGGGGATGGGAATGAGCAGTTCTTC. Protein sequence: CASSFLAGGDGNEQFF. Using reference TRBV5-4 and TRBJ2-1 for the parts outside the CDR3, the full variable domain is ETGVTQSPTHLIKTRGQQVTLRCSSQSGHNTVSWYQQALGQGPQFIFQYYREEENGRGNFPPRFSGLQFPNYSSELNVNALELDDSALYLCASSFLAGGDGNEQFFGPGTRLTVL.

The gene calls are TRBV5-6 and TRBJ2-7; D is perhaps TRBD2 (7 bases). The CDR3 is 15 amino acids. From germline, CDR1 is SGHDT and CDR2 YYEEEE. V lost 2 bases and J lost 3, with 15 bases in between. CDR3 region: CASSLQGGVVYEQYF. The CDR3 DNA reads TGTGCCAGCAGCTTACAGGGAGGGGTGGTCTACGAGCAGTACTTC. The full variable domain, in which reference TRBV5-6 and TRBJ2-7 provide the parts outside the CDR3, is DAGVTQSPTHLIKTRGQQVTLRCSPKSGHDTVSWYQQALGQGPQFIFQYYEEEERQRGNFPDRFSGHQFPNYSSELNVNALLLGDSALYLCASSLQGGVVYEQYFGPGTRLTVT.

The rearrangement joins TRBV7-2 to TRBJ1-5, with D uncertain. Germline V gene sequence: CDR1 SGHTA, CDR2 FQGNSA. Trimming left V 1 base short and J 4 bases short, with 8 bases between. The CDR3 is 14 amino acids. The CDR3 sequence: CASSLGLLNQPQHF. CDR3 coding DNA: TGTGCCAGCAGCTTAGGCCTACTTAATCAGCCCCAGCATTTT.

The chain has TRBV5-4 and TRBJ2-1, with TRBD2 matching over 11 bases. The CDR3 extends over 18 amino acids. Germline assignment: CDR1 SGHNT and CDR2 YYREEE (reference sequence). After removal of 1 base from V and 4 bases from J, the junction contained 10 bases not matched to a gene. The CDR3 spells CASSLKVFGLAGYNEQFF. CDR3 nucleotide sequence: TGTGCCAGCAGCTTGAAGGTCTTCGGACTAGCGGGTTACAATGAGCAGTTCTTC.

The V call is TRBV10-1, the J call TRBJ2-3, with TRBD1 identical over 12 bases. The V gene's germline CDR1 is WNHNN and CDR2 SYGVQD (reference sequence). With 6 bases clipped from V and 2 bases from J, the junction kept 6 bases outside the gene matches. CDR3 length equals 16 residues. In DNA form, the CDR3 reads TGCGCCAGCAGGCCCGGGACAGGGGGCTCCACAGATACGCAGTATTTT. Translated: CASRPGTGGSTDTQYF.

The V call is TRBV18, the J call TRBJ1-1; weak D call: TRBD1 (5 bases). V was trimmed by 6 bases and J by 3 bases, leaving 17 bases between them. Germline V gene sequence: CDR1 KGHSH, CDR2 LQKENI. CDR3 length equals 15 residues. The CDR3 sequence is CASSLSGGFDTEAFF. In nucleotides, the CDR3 is TGTGCCAGCTCCCTCTCGGGGGGGTTCGACACTGAAGCTTTCTTT.

V usage is TRBV6-2 or TRBV6-3 and J usage is TRBJ2-7; tentatively, D is TRBD1 (6 bases). Germline values: CDR1 MNHEY, CDR2 SVGEGT. CDR3 length: 13 amino acids. Trimming stripped 6 bases from V and 3 bases from J, with 12 bases between. The DNA for the CDR3 is TGTGCCAGCAGCGGGACCAGGGGCTACGAGCAGTACTTC. The encoded protein is CASSGTRGYEQYF.

This chain links TRBV7-9 with TRBJ2-2; no clear D gene. This CDR3 region has 17 residues. V was trimmed by 5 bases and J by 4 bases, leaving 20 bases between them. Germline V lookup: CDR1 SEHNR, CDR2 FQNEAQ (reference sequence). CDR3 coding DNA: TGTGCCAGCAGCCCCTCAAGTCGGTCTTCGTCCACCGGGGAGCTGTTTTTT. Protein sequence: CASSPSSRSSSTGELFF.

This rearrangement joins TRBV4-3 to TRBJ2-1; the match to TRBD2 covers 8 bases. V shed 0 bases and J 5 bases; nucleotides not matched to a gene: 9. The CDR3 sequence is 17 residues long. Looked up from germline, CDR1 is LGHNA and CDR2 is YSLEER. The CDR3 spells CASSQDGASGPDNEQFF. The CDR3 DNA reads as TGCGCCAGCAGCCAAGATGGCGCTAGCGGGCCCGACAATGAGCAGTTCTTC.

The rearrangement joins TRBV14 to TRBJ2-3; TRBD2 matches at 9 bases. This CDR3 contains 13 residues. V was clipped by 1 base and J by 15 bases; unmatched bases: 8. CDR1 and CDR2 from the germline V gene are SGHDN and FVKESK. The CDR3 DNA follows: TGTGCCAGCAGCCAAGTCCTTGGCGGGAGGGGATATTTT. It translates to CASSQVLGGRGYF.

The chain employs TRBV7-2 and TRBJ2-3; perhaps TRBD2 as D (6 bases). Trimming pared 6 bases from V and 5 bases from J, leaving 15 bases between. The CDR3 has 14 residues. The germline gives CDR1 SGHTA, CDR2 FQGNSA. CDR3 residues: CASRLSGGRDTQYF. Here the CDR3 DNA reads TGTGCCAGCAGACTTAGCGGAGGCAGAGATACGCAGTATTTT.

The chain links TRBV28 to TRBJ2-1, with 10 bases fitting TRBD2. The CDR3 has 15 residues. CDR1 is MDHEN, CDR2 SYDVKM, per germline. V gave up 5 bases and J gave up 12 bases; unmatched junction bases: 13. The DNA for the CDR3 is TGTGCCAGCAGTCCCCTTCCAGCGGGAGGGGAAGTGCAGTTCTTC. It codes for CASSPLPAGGEVQFF.

The gene calls are TRBV28 and TRBJ1-2; possible D gene TRBD1, 5 bases. The V gene's germline CDR1 is MDHEN and CDR2 SYDVKM. The CDR3 spans 14 residues. V was pared by 4 bases and J by 8 bases, with 17 bases between. The CDR3 coding sequence is TGTGCCAGCAGTTCCGCGGGGCGACTGGCGGGCTACACCTTC. The encoded protein is CASSSAGRLAGYTF.

The J gene is TRBJ2-2, the V gene TRBV11-3; D may be TRBD2 (5 bases). Germline V gene sequence: CDR1 SGHNT, CDR2 YENEEA. Trimming shortened V by 6 bases and J by 6 bases, and 11 bases separated the two germline ends. The CDR3 has 13 amino acids. The CDR3 sequence is CASRKLGPGELFF. CDR3 bases: TGTGCCAGCAGAAAACTAGGGCCCGGGGAGCTGTTTTTT.